This T cell receptor (beta chain) comes out of a study of siplizumab effects on memory and regulatory T cells. Findings and caveats of the study: The majority of clones, roughly 75-97% of proliferating CD4+ or CD8+ clones, lacked an assignable naive or memory phenotype.

A word on this clone: No antigen is known for it.

The CDR3 consists of 20 residues. Data came from immunoSEQ multiplex PCR; TCRdb stores just in-frame clones and leaves some out. The table shows around 99,000 clones, with about 90% occurring only once. Specimen: Tregs sorted from blood. The genes are TRBV21-1 and TRBJ2-7; the table's D gene call, TRBD2, was not cross checked with the DNA. TRBV21-1 corresponds to a pseudogene. The sequence was collected from a human donor in good health. The CDR3 region is CATPEDRDGVVAGESYEQYF. CDR3 nucleotide sequence: TGTGCCACCCCGGAGGACAGGGATGGTGTAGTAGCGGGAGAAAGCTACGAGCAGTACTTC.